Listed here is a single TCR beta chain. This entry belongs to a study of cytomegalovirus exposure and HLA in healthy donors. PCR employed 60 Vbeta and 13 Jbeta primers. Profiled with immunoSEQ multiplex PCR; TCRdb holds only in-frame clones, not every one. The data show 150,000 to 170,000 clones, about 68% seen once. This sequence was found in a man younger than 35 in good health and CMV-seronegative. Sequencing was done on a sample of PBMCs.

The CDR3 DNA sequence: TGTGCCAGCGCCGACTATGGGGGAGGCCTTGAAAAACTGTTTTTT. It specifies CASADYGGGLEKLFF. The chain uses TRBV27 and TRBJ1-4; tentatively, D is TRBD1 (5 bases). This CDR3 contains 15 residues. The germline gives CDR1 MNHEY, CDR2 SMNVEV (reference sequence). V was clipped by 8 bases and J by 7 bases, with 20 bases between them.